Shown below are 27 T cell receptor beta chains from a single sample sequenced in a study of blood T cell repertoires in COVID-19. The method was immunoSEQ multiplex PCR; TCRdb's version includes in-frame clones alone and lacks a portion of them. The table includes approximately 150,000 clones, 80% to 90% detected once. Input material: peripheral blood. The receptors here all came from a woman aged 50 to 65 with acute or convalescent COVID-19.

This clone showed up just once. Here the CDR3 reads CASSQVWSGSNEQFF. CDR3 DNA sequence: TGTGCCAGCAGCCAAGTTTGGAGCGGGAGCAATGAGCAGTTCTTC. The chain is built from TRBV3-1 (or the pseudogene TRBV3-2) and TRBJ2-1, with TRBD2 identical over 8 bases. The CDR3 has 15 residues. With 1 base clipped from V and 6 bases from J, the junction kept 5 bases outside the gene matches. Germline loops: CDR1 LGHDT, CDR2 YNNKEL (reference sequence).

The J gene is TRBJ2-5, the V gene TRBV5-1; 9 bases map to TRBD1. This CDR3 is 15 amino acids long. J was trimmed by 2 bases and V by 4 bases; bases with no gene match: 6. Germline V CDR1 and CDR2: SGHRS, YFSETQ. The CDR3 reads CASSNDRGWQETQYF. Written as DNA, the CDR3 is TGCGCCAGCAGCAACGACAGGGGGTGGCAAGAGACCCAGTACTTC.

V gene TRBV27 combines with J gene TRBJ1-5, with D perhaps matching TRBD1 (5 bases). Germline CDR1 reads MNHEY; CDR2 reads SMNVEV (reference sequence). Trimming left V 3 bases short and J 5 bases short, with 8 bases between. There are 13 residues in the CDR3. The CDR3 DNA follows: TGTGCCAGCAGTTTGGTCAGGGATCAGCCCCAGCATTTT. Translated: CASSLVRDQPQHF.

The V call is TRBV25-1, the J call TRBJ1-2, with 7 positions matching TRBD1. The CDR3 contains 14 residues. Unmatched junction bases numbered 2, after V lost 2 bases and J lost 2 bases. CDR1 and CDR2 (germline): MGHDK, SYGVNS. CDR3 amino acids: CASSEDRENYGYTF. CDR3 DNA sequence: TGTGCCAGCAGTGAAGACAGGGAGAACTATGGCTACACCTTC.

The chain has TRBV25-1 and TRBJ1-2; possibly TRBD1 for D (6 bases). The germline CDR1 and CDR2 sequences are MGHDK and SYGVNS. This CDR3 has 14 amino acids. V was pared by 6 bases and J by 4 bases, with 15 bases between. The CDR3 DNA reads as TGTGCCAGCAGACTCGGGGGGCAGGGCTATGGCTACACCTTC. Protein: CASRLGGQGYGYTF.

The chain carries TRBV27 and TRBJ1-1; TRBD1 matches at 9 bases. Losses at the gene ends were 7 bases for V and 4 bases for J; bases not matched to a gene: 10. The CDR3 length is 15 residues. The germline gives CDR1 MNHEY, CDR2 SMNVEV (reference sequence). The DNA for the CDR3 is TGTGCCAGCAAAACGCTACAGGGGGCTTTCACTGAAGCTTTCTTT. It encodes CASKTLQGAFTEAFF.

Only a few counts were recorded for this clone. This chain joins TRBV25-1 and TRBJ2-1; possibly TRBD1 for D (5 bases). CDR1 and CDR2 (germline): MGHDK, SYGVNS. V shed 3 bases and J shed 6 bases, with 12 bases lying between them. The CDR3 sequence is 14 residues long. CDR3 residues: CASSDTGSANEQFF. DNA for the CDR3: TGTGCCAGCAGTGATACAGGTTCGGCCAATGAGCAGTTCTTC.

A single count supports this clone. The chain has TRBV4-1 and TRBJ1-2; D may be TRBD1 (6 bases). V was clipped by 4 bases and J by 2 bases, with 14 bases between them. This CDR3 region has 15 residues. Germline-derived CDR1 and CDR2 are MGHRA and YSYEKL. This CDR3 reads CASSLNRATNYGYTF. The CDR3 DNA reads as TGCGCCAGCAGCCTCAACAGGGCAACGAACTATGGCTACACCTTC.

The CDR3 bases are TGTGCCAGCAGTTTAAGTACAGGGTTTTTTGGGGCTTTCTTT. Amino acids: CASSLSTGFFGAFF. The rearrangement uses TRBV28 and TRBJ1-1; D is possibly TRBD1 (6 bases). The length of the CDR3 is 14 residues. V gave up 2 bases and J gave up 11 bases, with 18 bases separating them. Germline CDR1 MDHEN, CDR2 SYDVKM.

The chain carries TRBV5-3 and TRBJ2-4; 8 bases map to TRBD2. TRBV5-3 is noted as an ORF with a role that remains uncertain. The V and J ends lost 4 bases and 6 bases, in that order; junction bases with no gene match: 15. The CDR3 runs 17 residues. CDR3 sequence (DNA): TGTGCCAGAAGCCCCAGCTCGGGGGGGGCATATAGAAACATTCAGTACTTC. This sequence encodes CARSPSSGGAYRNIQYF.

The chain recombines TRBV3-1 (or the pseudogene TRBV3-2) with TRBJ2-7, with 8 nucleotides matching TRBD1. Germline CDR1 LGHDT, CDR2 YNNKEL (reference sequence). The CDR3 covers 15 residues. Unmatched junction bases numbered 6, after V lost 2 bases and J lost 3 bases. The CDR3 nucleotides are TGTGCCAGCAGCCAACAAGGACAGGGTTTCTACGAGCAGTACTTC. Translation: CASSQQGQGFYEQYF.

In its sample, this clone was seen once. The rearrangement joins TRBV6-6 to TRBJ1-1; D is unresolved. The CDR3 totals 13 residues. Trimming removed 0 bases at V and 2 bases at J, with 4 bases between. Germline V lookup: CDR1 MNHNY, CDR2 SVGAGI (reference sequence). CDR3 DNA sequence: TGTGCCAGCAGTTACTCGAGCAACACTGAAGCTTTCTTT. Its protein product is CASSYSSNTEAFF.

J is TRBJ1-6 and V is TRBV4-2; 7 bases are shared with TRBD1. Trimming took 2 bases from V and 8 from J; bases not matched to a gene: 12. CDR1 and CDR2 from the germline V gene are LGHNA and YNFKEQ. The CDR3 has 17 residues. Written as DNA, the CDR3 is TGTGCCAGCAGCCAAAGGACAGGAGGGGATTATGATTCACCCCTCCACTTT. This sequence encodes CASSQRTGGDYDSPLHF.

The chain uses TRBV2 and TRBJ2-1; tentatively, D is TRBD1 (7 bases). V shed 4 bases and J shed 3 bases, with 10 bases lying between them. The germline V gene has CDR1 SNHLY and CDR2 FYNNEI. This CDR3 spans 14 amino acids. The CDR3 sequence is CASSGQGGYNEQFF. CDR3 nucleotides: TGTGCCAGCAGTGGGCAGGGGGGCTACAATGAGCAGTTCTTC.

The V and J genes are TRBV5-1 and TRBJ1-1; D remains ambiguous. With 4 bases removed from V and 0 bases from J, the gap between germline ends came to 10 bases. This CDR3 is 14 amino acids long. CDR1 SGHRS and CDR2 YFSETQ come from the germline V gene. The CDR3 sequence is CASSPNTMNTEAFF. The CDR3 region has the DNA TGCGCCAGCAGCCCTAATACCATGAACACTGAAGCTTTCTTT.

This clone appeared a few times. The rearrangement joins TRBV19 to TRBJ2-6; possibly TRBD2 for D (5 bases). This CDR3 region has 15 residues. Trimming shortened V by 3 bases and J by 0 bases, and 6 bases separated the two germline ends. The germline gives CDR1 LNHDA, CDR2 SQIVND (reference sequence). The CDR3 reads CASSIGVSGANVLTF. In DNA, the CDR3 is TGTGCCAGTAGTATCGGGGTCTCTGGGGCCAACGTCCTGACTTTC. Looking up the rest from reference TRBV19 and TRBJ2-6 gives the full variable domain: DGGITQSPKYLFRKEGQNVTLSCEQNLNHDAMYWYRQDPGQGLRLIYYSQIVNDFQKGDIAEGYSVSREKKESFPLTVTSAQKNPTAFYLCASSIGVSGANVLTFGAGSRLTVL.

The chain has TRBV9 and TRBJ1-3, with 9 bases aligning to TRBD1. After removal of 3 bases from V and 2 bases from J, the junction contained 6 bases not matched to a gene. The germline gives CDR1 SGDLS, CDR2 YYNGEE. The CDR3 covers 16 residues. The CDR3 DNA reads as TGTGCCAGCAGCGCTCCCCGACAGGGGGCTGGAAACACCATATATTTT. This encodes CASSAPRQGAGNTIYF.

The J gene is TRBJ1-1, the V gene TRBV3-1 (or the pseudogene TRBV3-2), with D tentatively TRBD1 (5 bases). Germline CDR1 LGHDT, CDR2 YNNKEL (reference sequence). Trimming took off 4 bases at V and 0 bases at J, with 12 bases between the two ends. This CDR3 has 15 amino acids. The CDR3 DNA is TGTGCCAGCAGCCTCTCAAGGGGAATGAACACTGAAGCTTTCTTT. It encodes CASSLSRGMNTEAFF.

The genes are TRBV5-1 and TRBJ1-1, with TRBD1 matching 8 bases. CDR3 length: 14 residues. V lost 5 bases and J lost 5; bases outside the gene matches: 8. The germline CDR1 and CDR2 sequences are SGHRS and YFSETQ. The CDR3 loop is CASSPDREGTEAFF. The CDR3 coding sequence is TGCGCCAGCAGTCCGGACAGGGAAGGGACTGAAGCTTTCTTT.

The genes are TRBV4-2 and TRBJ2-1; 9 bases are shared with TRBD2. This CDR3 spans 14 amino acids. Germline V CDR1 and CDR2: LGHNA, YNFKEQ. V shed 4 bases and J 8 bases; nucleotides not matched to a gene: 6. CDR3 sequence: CASSPGTSSHEQFF. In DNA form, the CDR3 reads TGTGCCAGCAGCCCTGGGACTAGCTCCCATGAGCAGTTCTTC.

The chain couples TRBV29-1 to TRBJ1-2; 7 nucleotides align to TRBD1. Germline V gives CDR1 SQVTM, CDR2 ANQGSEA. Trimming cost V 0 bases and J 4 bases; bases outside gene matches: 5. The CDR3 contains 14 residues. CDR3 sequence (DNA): TGCAGCGTTGAAGACCCCAAGGGGGCCTATGGCTACACCTTC. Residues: CSVEDPKGAYGYTF. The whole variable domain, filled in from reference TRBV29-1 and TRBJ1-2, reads SAVISQKPSRDICQRGTSLTIQCQVDSQVTMMFWYRQQPGQSLTLIATANQGSEATYESGFVIDKFPISRPNLTFSTLTVSNMSPEDSSIYLCSVEDPKGAYGYTFGSGTRLTVV.

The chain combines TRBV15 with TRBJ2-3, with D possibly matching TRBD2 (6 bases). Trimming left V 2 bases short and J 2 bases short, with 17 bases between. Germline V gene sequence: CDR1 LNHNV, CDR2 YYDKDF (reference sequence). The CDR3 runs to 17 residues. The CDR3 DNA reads TGTGCCACCAGCAGAAACGGGCTCGGGGGAACCACAGATACGCAGTATTTT. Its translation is CATSRNGLGGTTDTQYF.

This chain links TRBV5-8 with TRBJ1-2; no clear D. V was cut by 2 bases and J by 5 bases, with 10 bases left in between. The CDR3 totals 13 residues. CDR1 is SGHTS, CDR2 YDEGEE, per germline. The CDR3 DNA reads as TGTGCCAGCAGCTTCCTGTTTCGTTATGGCTACACCTTC. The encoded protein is CASSFLFRYGYTF.

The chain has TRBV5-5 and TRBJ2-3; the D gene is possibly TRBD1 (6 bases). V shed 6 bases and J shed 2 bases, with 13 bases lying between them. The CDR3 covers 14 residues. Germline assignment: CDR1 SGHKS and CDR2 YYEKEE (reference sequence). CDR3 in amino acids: CASIGDIITDTQYF. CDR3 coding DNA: TGTGCCAGCATTGGGGACATAATCACAGATACGCAGTATTTT.

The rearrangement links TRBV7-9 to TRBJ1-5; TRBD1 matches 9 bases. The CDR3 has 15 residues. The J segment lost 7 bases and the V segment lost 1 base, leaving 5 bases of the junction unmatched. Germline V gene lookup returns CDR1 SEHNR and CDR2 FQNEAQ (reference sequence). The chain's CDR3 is CASSLGTGAVQPQHF. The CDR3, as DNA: TGTGCCAGCAGCTTAGGGACAGGGGCAGTCCAGCCCCAGCATTTT.

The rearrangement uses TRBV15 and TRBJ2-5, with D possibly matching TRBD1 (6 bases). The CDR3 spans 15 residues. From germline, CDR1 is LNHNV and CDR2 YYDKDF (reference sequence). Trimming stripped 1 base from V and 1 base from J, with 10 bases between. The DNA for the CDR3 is TGTGCCACCAGCAGAGTCGCAGGGGTCCAAGAGACCCAGTACTTC. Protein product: CATSRVAGVQETQYF.

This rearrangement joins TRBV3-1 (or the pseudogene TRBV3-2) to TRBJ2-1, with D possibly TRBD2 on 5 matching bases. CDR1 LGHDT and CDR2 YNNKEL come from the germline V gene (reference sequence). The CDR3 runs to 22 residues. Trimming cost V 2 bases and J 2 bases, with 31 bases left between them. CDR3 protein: CASSQTPIGTLRAVNPYNEQFF. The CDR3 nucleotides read TGTGCCAGCAGCCAAACCCCCATAGGCACCCTGCGAGCGGTGAACCCCTACAATGAGCAGTTCTTC.